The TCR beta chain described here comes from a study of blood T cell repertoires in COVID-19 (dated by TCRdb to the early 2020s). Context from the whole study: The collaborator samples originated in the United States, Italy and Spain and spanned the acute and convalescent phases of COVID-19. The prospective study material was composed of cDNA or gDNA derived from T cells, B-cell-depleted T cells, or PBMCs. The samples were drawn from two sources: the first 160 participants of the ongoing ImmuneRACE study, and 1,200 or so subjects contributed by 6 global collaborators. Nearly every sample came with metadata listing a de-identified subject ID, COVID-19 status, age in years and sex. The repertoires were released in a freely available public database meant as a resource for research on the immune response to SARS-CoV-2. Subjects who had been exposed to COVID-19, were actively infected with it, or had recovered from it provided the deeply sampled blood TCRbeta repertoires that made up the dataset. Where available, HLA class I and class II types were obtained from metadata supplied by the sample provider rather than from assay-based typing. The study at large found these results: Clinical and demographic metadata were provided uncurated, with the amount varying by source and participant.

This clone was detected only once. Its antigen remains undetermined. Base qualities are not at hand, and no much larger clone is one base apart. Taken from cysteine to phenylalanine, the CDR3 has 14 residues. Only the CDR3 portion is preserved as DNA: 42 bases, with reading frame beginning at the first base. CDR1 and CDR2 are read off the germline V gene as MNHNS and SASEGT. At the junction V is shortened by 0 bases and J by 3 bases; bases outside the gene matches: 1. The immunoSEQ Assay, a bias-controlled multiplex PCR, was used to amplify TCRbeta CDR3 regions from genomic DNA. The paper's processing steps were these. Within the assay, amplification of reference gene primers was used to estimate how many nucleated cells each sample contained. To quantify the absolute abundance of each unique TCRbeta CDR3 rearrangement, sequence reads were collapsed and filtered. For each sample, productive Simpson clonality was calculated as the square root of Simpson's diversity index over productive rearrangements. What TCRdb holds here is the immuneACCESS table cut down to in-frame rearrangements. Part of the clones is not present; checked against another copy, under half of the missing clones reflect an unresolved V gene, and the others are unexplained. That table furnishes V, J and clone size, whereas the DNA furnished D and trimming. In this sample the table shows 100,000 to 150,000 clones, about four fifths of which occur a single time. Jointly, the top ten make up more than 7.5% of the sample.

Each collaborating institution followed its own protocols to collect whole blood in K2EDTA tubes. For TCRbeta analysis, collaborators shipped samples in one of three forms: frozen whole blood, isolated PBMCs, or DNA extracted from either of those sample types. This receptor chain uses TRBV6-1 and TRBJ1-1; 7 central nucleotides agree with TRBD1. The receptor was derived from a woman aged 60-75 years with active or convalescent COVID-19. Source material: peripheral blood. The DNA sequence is TGTGCCAGCAGTGAAGCAGGGGGCGACACTGAAGCTTTCTTT. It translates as CASSEAGGDTEAFF.